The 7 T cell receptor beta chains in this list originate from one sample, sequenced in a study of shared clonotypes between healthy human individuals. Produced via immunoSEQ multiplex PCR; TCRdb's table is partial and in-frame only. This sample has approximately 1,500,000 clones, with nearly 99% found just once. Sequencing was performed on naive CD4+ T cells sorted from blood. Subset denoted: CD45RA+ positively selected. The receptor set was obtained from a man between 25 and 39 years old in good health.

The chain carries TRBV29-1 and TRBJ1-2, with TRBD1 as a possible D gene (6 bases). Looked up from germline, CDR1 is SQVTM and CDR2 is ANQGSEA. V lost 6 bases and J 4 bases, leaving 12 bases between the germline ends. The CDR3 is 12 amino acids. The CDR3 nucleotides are TGCAGCGTGGGAGGACAGCTCTATGGCTACACCTTC. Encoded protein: CSVGGQLYGYTF.

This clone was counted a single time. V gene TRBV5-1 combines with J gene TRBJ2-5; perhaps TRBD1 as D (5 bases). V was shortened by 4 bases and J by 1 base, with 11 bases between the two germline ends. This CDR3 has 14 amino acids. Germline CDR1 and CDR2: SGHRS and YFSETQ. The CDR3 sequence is CASSLLGPQETQYF. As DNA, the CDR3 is TGCGCCAGCAGCCTATTGGGGCCCCAAGAGACCCAGTACTTC.

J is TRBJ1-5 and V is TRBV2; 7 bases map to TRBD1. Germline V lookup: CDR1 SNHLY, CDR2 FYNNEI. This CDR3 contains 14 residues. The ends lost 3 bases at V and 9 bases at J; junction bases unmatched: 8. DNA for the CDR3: TGTGCCAGCAGTGAGAGGCCAGGGGGTGGGCCCCAGCATTTT. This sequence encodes CASSERPGGGPQHF.

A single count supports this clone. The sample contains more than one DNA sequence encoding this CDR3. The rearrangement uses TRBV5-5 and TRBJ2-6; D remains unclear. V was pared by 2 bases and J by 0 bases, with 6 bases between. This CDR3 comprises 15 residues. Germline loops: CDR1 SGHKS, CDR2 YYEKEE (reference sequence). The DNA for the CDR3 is TGTGCCAGCAGCTTTAGTGGCTCTGGGGCCAACGTCCTGACTTTC. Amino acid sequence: CASSFSGSGANVLTF.

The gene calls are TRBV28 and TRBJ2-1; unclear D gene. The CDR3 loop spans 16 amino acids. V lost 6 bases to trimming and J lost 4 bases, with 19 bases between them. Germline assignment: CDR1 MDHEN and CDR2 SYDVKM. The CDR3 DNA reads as TGTGCCAGCAGCTCATCGGTCCCCTCCGGATACAATGAGCAGTTCTTC. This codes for CASSSSVPSGYNEQFF.

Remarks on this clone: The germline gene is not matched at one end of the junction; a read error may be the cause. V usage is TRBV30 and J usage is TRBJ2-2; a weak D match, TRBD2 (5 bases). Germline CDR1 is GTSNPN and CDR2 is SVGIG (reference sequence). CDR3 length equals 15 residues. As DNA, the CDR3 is TGTGCCTGGGGTGTCGGCGGGCCGAACACCGGGGAGCTGTTTTTT. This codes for CAWGVGGPNTGELFF.

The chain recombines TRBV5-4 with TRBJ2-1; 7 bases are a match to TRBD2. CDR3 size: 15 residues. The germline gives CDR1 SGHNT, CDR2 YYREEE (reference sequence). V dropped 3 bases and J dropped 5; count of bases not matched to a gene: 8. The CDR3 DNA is TGTGCCAGCAGCTCGATTAGCGGGCCCGACAATGAGCAGTTCTTC. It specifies CASSSISGPDNEQFF.